This passage covers 13 T cell receptor beta chains from one sample sequenced in a study of blood T cell repertoires in COVID-19. TCRdb's copy holds only in-frame clones and misses some; the assay was immunoSEQ multiplex PCR. The sample holds around 150,000 clones, roughly 80% seen once. The specimen was PBMCs or T cells enriched from blood (not recorded which). These receptors all stem from a woman aged 60-75 years who had recovered from COVID-19.

The chain couples TRBV11-2 to TRBJ2-1; 10 nucleotides match TRBD1. There are 15 residues in the CDR3. In germline, CDR1 is SGHAT, CDR2 FQNNGV. Trimming removed 3 bases from V and 7 bases from J; junction bases left unmatched: 6. The chain's CDR3 is CASSLGTGVGNEQFF. The CDR3 DNA reads TGTGCCAGCAGCTTGGGGACAGGGGTGGGGAATGAGCAGTTCTTC.

The chain carries TRBV7-2 and TRBJ2-1, with TRBD1 as a possible D gene (6 bases). This CDR3 comprises 15 residues. Germline assignment: CDR1 SGHTA and CDR2 FQGNSA. The V gene lost 1 base and the J gene lost 0 bases, with 7 bases spanning the gap. CDR3 residues: CASSLDRVSYNEQFF. CDR3 sequence (DNA): TGTGCCAGCAGCTTAGACAGGGTCTCCTACAATGAGCAGTTCTTC.

The chain employs TRBV4-1 and TRBJ2-3; 8 bases fit TRBD2. CDR1 is MGHRA and CDR2 is YSYEKL in the germline V gene. This CDR3 spans 15 amino acids. The trim removed 0 bases at V and 14 bases at J, leaving 13 bases unmatched. The CDR3 DNA follows: TGCGCCAGCAGCCAAGATGACACGGGGGGGTTACGCACGTATTTT. Its translation is CASSQDDTGGLRTYF.

This clone was counted only a few times. The chain joins TRBV7-8 to TRBJ1-1; TRBD1 agrees at 7 bases. The CDR3 covers 16 residues. Looked up from germline, CDR1 is SGHVS and CDR2 is FQNEAQ. Trimming cost V 5 bases and J 4 bases; bases outside gene matches: 13. CDR3 coding DNA: TGTGCCAGCAGCGTAGGACAGGCCGGCGTAGTCACTGAAGCTTTCTTT. Translation gives CASSVGQAGVVTEAFF.

The chain joins TRBV19 to TRBJ1-5; possibly TRBD1 for D (5 bases). CDR1 LNHDA and CDR2 SQIVND come from the germline V gene (reference sequence). The CDR3 is made up of 15 amino acids. The ends were cut back, 3 bases at V and 0 bases at J, with 9 bases in the middle. CDR3 sequence (DNA): TGTGCCAGTAGTATGGGGCTACGTAGCAATCAGCCCCAGCATTTT. Amino acid sequence: CASSMGLRSNQPQHF. Complete variable domain (other parts from reference TRBV19 and TRBJ1-5): DGGITQSPKYLFRKEGQNVTLSCEQNLNHDAMYWYRQDPGQGLRLIYYSQIVNDFQKGDIAEGYSVSREKKESFPLTVTSAQKNPTAFYLCASSMGLRSNQPQHFGDGTRLSIL.

This clone was detected a few times. The V and J genes are TRBV2 and TRBJ1-2; 8 bases fit TRBD1. This CDR3 has 15 residues. Germline CDR1 is SNHLY and CDR2 is FYNNEI. J lost 7 bases, V lost 1 base, and 8 bases had no gene match. CDR3 DNA sequence: TGTGCCAGCAGTGAAGACTCAGGGGGCGGTCGTGGCTACACCTTC. Its protein product is CASSEDSGGGRGYTF.

The chain combines TRBV6-6 with TRBJ2-1; the match to TRBD1 covers 10 bases. Trimming cost V 5 bases and J 3 bases; bases outside gene matches: 7. This CDR3 is built from 16 residues. The V gene's germline CDR1 is MNHNY and CDR2 SVGAGI (reference sequence). The CDR3 nucleotides read TGTGCCAGCAGTCCCTCCGGGACAGGGGACTACAATGAGCAGTTCTTC. Translation gives CASSPSGTGDYNEQFF.

V and J are TRBV5-4 and TRBJ1-2; D gene unclear. V was trimmed by 5 bases and J by 1 base, leaving 12 bases between them. CDR1 and CDR2 (germline): SGHNT, YYREEE (reference sequence). This CDR3 has 14 amino acids. The CDR3 sequence is CASRPPGVNYGYTF. The CDR3 DNA sequence: TGTGCCAGCAGACCGCCCGGGGTTAACTATGGCTACACCTTC.

This clone was seen more than once but under ten times. The chain links TRBV19 to TRBJ2-7; 11 nucleotides align to TRBD1. Germline loops: CDR1 LNHDA, CDR2 SQIVND (reference sequence). Germline trimming cut 3 bases from V and 5 bases from J; bases unmatched to any gene: 6. The CDR3 contains 15 residues. CDR3 sequence (DNA): TGTGCCAGTAGTATGCCGGGACAGGGGGTTGACGAGCAGTACTTC. Amino acids: CASSMPGQGVDEQYF.

This chain links TRBV5-4 with TRBJ1-2, with a tentative D call TRBD1 (5 bases). Trimming took 0 bases from V and 4 from J, leaving 16 bases between them. This CDR3 contains 16 residues. Germline values: CDR1 SGHNT, CDR2 YYREEE (reference sequence). CDR3 loop: CASSLGPQGSGYGYTF. Written as DNA, the CDR3 is TGTGCCAGCAGCTTGGGGCCCCAGGGATCTGGCTATGGCTACACCTTC. The complete variable domain, with remaining parts taken from reference TRBV5-4 and TRBJ1-2, reads ETGVTQSPTHLIKTRGQQVTLRCSSQSGHNTVSWYQQALGQGPQFIFQYYREEENGRGNFPPRFSGLQFPNYSSELNVNALELDDSALYLCASSLGPQGSGYGYTFGSGTRLTVV.

There are a few counts of this clone. The rearrangement uses TRBV7-2 and TRBJ2-3, with 9 bases aligning to TRBD2. This CDR3 has 16 residues. After removal of 1 base from V and 6 bases from J, the junction contained 8 bases not matched to a gene. The germline V gene has CDR1 SGHTA and CDR2 FQGNSA. The CDR3 spells CASSLELKTSGDTQYF. The CDR3 coding sequence is TGTGCCAGCAGCTTAGAGTTAAAGACTAGCGGTGATACGCAGTATTTT.

The chain employs TRBV7-2 and TRBJ1-1; D not certain. Germline lookup yields CDR1 SGHTA and CDR2 FQGNSA. The CDR3 spans 13 residues. Trimming pared 3 bases from V and 1 base from J, leaving 6 bases between. The CDR3 protein is CASSFAENTEAFF. CDR3 in DNA: TGTGCCAGCAGCTTTGCGGAGAACACTGAAGCTTTCTTT.

CDR3 region: CASSLGRAGGSYEQYF. The CDR3 region has the DNA TGTGCCAGCAGCTTAGGTAGGGCGGGGGGGTCCTACGAGCAGTACTTC. The chain couples TRBV11-2 to TRBJ2-7; 9 bases match TRBD2. The CDR3 is made up of 16 amino acids. Trimming removed 1 base from V and 1 base from J; junction bases left unmatched: 5. Germline CDR1 and CDR2: SGHAT and FQNNGV.